Below, 26 T cell receptor beta chains from the same sample are listed, as sequenced in a study of T cell clonality in common variable immunodeficiency. Repertoires were generated with immunoSEQ multiplex PCR, while TCRdb's copy carries only in-frame clones and drops some. The specimen gives fewer than 75,000 clones without singletons; the ten biggest hold about 1.7%. Material: peripheral blood mononuclear cells. All receptors come from a person aged 18 to 75 in good health.

This clone was detected many times. The read falls 3 residues short of the CDR3 end, and the missing part is taken from the germline J gene. The rearrangement links TRBV2 to TRBJ1-1, with a tentative D call TRBD1 (5 bases). Germline lookup yields CDR1 SNHLY and CDR2 FYNNEI. Trimming removed 6 bases from V and 5 bases from J, with 10 bases in between. The CDR3 has 12 residues. The DNA read from the CDR3 is TGTGCCAGCAGGACTCGGGGGACTGAA. It encodes CASRTRGTE. The entire CDR3 protein reads CASRTRGTEAFF.

This clone occurred many times. The CDR3 goes on 3 residues after the read ends, and that part is filled in from the germline J gene. The chain employs TRBV11-2 and TRBJ1-1; TRBD1 agrees at 7 bases. V was clipped by 0 bases and J by 4 bases; unmatched bases: 5. CDR3 length: 15 residues. The germline V gene has CDR1 SGHAT and CDR2 FQNNGV. The sequenced CDR3 bases are TGTGCCAGCAGCTTAGATGCAGGGGGGAGCACTGAA. Its translation is CASSLDAGGSTE. The entire CDR3 protein is CASSLDAGGSTEAFF.

At least ten counts were recorded for this clone. The read comes to an end 3 residues before the CDR3 does, leaving the germline J gene to fill in the end. This chain uses TRBV29-1 with TRBJ2-7; D possibly corresponds to TRBD1 (6 bases). The germline V and J ends were trimmed by 6 bases and 2 bases, with 17 bases remaining between them. CDR3 length: 14 amino acids. Germline-derived CDR1 and CDR2 are SQVTM and ANQGSEA. The CDR3 loop reads CSVPGQSYPYEQYF. The covered CDR3 bases are TGCAGCGTCCCCGGACAGTCTTATCCCTACGAG.

This clone was found many times. The CDR3 goes on 3 residues after the read ends, and that part is filled in from the germline J gene. J is TRBJ1-3 and V is TRBV28; D is ambiguous. Germline V lookup: CDR1 MDHEN, CDR2 SYDVKM. The CDR3 has 12 residues. V was pared by 5 bases and J by 7 bases, with 9 bases between. The chain's CDR3 is CASSRLWNTIYF. CDR3 bases read: TGTGCCAGCAGTCGCCTATGGAACACC.

This clone was counted ten times or more. The missing CDR3 end, 3 residues past where the read stops, is filled in from the germline J gene. The chain recombines TRBV5-1 with TRBJ2-7; D might be TRBD1 (6 bases). V shed 0 bases and J shed 5 bases, with 9 bases lying between them. Germline values: CDR1 SGHRS, CDR2 YFSETQ. This CDR3 has 13 amino acids. The chain's CDR3 is CASSLGGPDEQYF. Partial CDR3 DNA: TGCGCCAGCAGCTTGGGGGGGCCTGACGAG. Looking up the rest from reference TRBV5-1 and TRBJ2-7 gives the full variable domain: KAGVTQTPRYLIKTRGQQVTLSCSPISGHRSVSWYQQTPGQGLQFLFEYFSETQRNKGNFPGRFSGRQFSNSRSEMNVSTLELGDSALYLCASSLGGPDEQYFGPGTRLTVT.

There are many counts of this clone. The read comes to an end 3 residues before the CDR3 does, leaving the germline J gene to fill in the end. The chain has TRBV20-1 and TRBJ1-2, with D possibly being TRBD1 (5 bases). Germline V gives CDR1 DFQATT, CDR2 SNEGSKA (reference sequence). Trimming removed 4 bases from V and 0 bases from J, with 9 bases in between. This CDR3 is built from 13 residues. Here the CDR3 reads CSATGRANYGYTF. The CDR3 bases that were read are TGCAGTGCTACAGGGAGAGCTAACTATGGC.

This clone was recorded a few times. Coverage ceases 3 residues before the CDR3 finishes, and the germline J gene fills in the end. The chain recombines TRBV2 with TRBJ2-5, with 12 bases lining up with TRBD2. This CDR3 region has 15 residues. CDR1 and CDR2 (germline): SNHLY, FYNNEI. Trimming cost V 10 bases and J 1 base; bases outside gene matches: 7. CDR3 region: CATLSLAGGQETQYF. The DNA read from the CDR3 is TGTGCCACCCTCTCACTAGCGGGAGGCCAAGAGACC. Full variable domain (missing parts from reference TRBV2 and TRBJ2-5): EPEVTQTPSHQVTQMGQEVILRCVPISNHLYFYWYRQILGQKVEFLVSFYNNEISEKSEIFDDQFSVERPDGSNFTLKIRSTKLEDSAMYFCATLSLAGGQETQYFGPGTRLLVL.

This clone appeared many times. Read data end 3 residues before the CDR3 end; the end is taken from the germline J gene. V is TRBV18 and J is TRBJ1-3, with D possibly being TRBD1 (5 bases). CDR1 and CDR2 from the germline V gene are KGHSH and LQKENI. The CDR3 has 16 amino acids. Deletions cut 3 bases from V and 0 bases from J, with 12 bases between. CDR3 in amino acids: CASSPPGLNSGNTIYF. Partial CDR3 DNA: TGTGCCAGCTCACCCCCGGGACTGAACTCTGGAAACACC.

The table lists this clone with many counts. The missing CDR3 end, 3 residues past where the read stops, is filled in from the germline J gene. This chain links TRBV18 with TRBJ2-3; 9 bases agree with TRBD2. Trimming removed 3 bases from V and 3 bases from J; junction bases left unmatched: 4. This CDR3 is 15 amino acids long. CDR1 and CDR2 from the germline V gene are KGHSH and LQKENI. The part of the CDR3 DNA that was read is TGTGCCAGCTCACCGCGGGGGGGCGAAACAGATACG. It translates to CASSPRGGETDT. The CDR3 reads in full as CASSPRGGETDTQYF.

This clone was seen ten or more times. The sequenced fragment ends 3 residues before the CDR3 boundary, so the rest is inferred from the germline J gene. The rearrangement links TRBV5-1 to TRBJ2-2; TRBD1 aligns across 11 bases. The CDR3 is made up of 15 amino acids. Germline V gene lookup returns CDR1 SGHRS and CDR2 YFSETQ. J was trimmed by 6 bases and V by 1 base; bases with no gene match: 2. CDR3 DNA (partial): TGCGCCAGCAGCTTGTGGACAGGGGGCGCCGGGGAG. This translates into CASSLWTGGAGE. Given in full, the CDR3 is CASSLWTGGAGELFF.

This clone was picked up many times. The missing CDR3 end, 3 residues past where the read stops, is filled in from the germline J gene. The gene calls are TRBV5-1 and TRBJ2-6; D uncertain. With 4 bases removed from V and 1 base from J, the gap between germline ends came to 6 bases. The CDR3 extends over 14 amino acids. Per the germline V gene, CDR1 is SGHRS and CDR2 is YFSETQ. The sequenced part of the CDR3 DNA is TGCGCCAGCAGCAACTTTTCTGGGGCCAACGTC. Its protein product is CASSNFSGANV. From start to end, the CDR3 is CASSNFSGANVLTF.

This clone was detected ten times or more. The read ends 3 residues before the CDR3 terminus; that terminus is restored from the germline J gene. The rearrangement links TRBV13 to TRBJ2-5; 7 bases match TRBD1. Germline V gene lookup returns CDR1 PRHDT and CDR2 FYEKMQ (reference sequence). The CDR3 sequence is 15 residues long. V was pared by 4 bases and J by 0 bases, with 5 bases of the junction left unmatched. The CDR3: CASSYMGQYQETQYF. The covered CDR3 bases are TGTGCCAGCAGCTATATGGGACAGTACCAAGAGACC.

This clone showed up many times. Read coverage stops 3 residues before the CDR3 terminus; the germline J gene supplies the remainder. The V and J genes are TRBV28 and TRBJ2-1; TRBD1 aligns across 7 bases. Germline V gene lookup returns CDR1 MDHEN and CDR2 SYDVKM. V dropped 5 bases and J dropped 6; count of bases not matched to a gene: 10. The CDR3 is 15 residues long. The CDR3 is CASSPGAGTVNEQFF. The CDR3 DNA, read in part, is TGTGCCAGCAGTCCCGGAGCCGGGACAGTCAATGAG.

There are many counts of this clone. The sequenced fragment ends 3 residues before the CDR3 boundary, so the rest is inferred from the germline J gene. V and J are TRBV2 and TRBJ2-3; TRBD1 is a possible D gene (5 bases). The V end was cut by 6 bases, the J end by 2 bases, with 9 bases between. CDR3 length: 13 residues. Germline assignment: CDR1 SNHLY and CDR2 FYNNEI. This CDR3 is CASRDTYTDTQYF. CDR3 bases read: TGTGCCAGCAGGGACACTTACACAGATACG. Based on the CDR3 plus reference TRBV2 and TRBJ2-3, the full variable domain is EPEVTQTPSHQVTQMGQEVILRCVPISNHLYFYWYRQILGQKVEFLVSFYNNEISEKSEIFDDQFSVERPDGSNFTLKIRSTKLEDSAMYFCASRDTYTDTQYFGPGTRLTVL.

This clone was observed many times. The part of the CDR3 DNA that was read is TGCAGTGCTAGGTGGTTTCAGGGGTTTGACGGTGAAAAA. Translation: CSARWFQGFDGEK. The full CDR3 protein reads CSARWFQGFDGEKLFF. The V call is TRBV20-1, the J call TRBJ1-4, with D possibly matching TRBD1 (6 bases). The read finishes 3 residues shy of the CDR3 end, and the germline J gene is used to complete it. The CDR3 has 16 amino acids. The V gene's germline CDR1 is DFQATT and CDR2 SNEGSKA (reference sequence). With 3 bases removed from V and 7 bases from J, the gap between germline ends came to 21 bases.

This clone has at least ten counts. The read halts 3 residues ahead of the CDR3 end, with the missing end drawn from the germline J gene. V and J are TRBV15 and TRBJ2-2, with TRBD1 matching over 7 bases. This CDR3 spans 15 amino acids. CDR1 and CDR2 from the germline V gene are LNHNV and YYDKDF (reference sequence). Losses at the gene ends were 5 bases for V and 9 bases for J; bases not matched to a gene: 12. CDR3 bases read: TGTGCCACCAGCTTAGACAGGGCCAAAGCCAGGGAG. Protein: CATSLDRAKARE. From start to end, the CDR3 is CATSLDRAKARELFF.

This clone has at least ten counts. Read data end 3 residues before the CDR3 end; the end is taken from the germline J gene. This rearrangement joins TRBV20-1 to TRBJ2-7; D may be TRBD1 (6 bases). This CDR3 has 12 amino acids. In germline, CDR1 is DFQATT, CDR2 SNEGSKA (reference sequence). V was shortened by 5 bases and J by 3 bases, with 11 bases between the two germline ends. CDR3 residues: CSAENRDYEQYF. Incomplete CDR3 DNA: TGCAGTGCTGAAAACAGGGACTACGAG.

This clone was seen ten or more times. The CDR3 goes on 3 residues after the read ends, and that part is filled in from the germline J gene. The chain joins TRBV19 to TRBJ2-1; 12 bases map to TRBD2. Germline CDR1 and CDR2: LNHDA and SQIVND (reference sequence). V shed 5 bases and J 6 bases; nucleotides not matched to a gene: 14. This CDR3 comprises 18 residues. CDR3 DNA, as far as it was read: TGTGCCAGTAGTCGGACTAGCGGGGCCATCACGTCTTCCAATGAG. This sequence encodes CASSRTSGAITSSNE. The entire CDR3 protein is CASSRTSGAITSSNEQFF.

The table lists this clone with many counts. The CDR3 goes on 3 residues after the read ends, and that part is filled in from the germline J gene. The chain combines TRBV11-2 with TRBJ2-5; TRBD1 agrees at 9 bases. Looked up from germline, CDR1 is SGHAT and CDR2 is FQNNGV. V shed 4 bases and J 5 bases; nucleotides not matched to a gene: 8. The CDR3 spans 15 residues. CDR3 DNA, as far as it was read: TGTGCCAGCAGCTCCGGACAGGGGTGGGGGGAGACC. Protein sequence: CASSSGQGWGET. The entire CDR3 is CASSSGQGWGETQYF.

This clone was detected ten times or more. Read coverage stops 3 residues before the CDR3 terminus; the germline J gene supplies the remainder. This chain connects TRBV12-3 or TRBV12-4 to TRBJ2-4; weak D call: TRBD1 (6 bases). V was clipped by 3 bases and J by 7 bases, with 10 bases between them. This CDR3 is built from 13 residues. CDR3 DNA (partial): TGTGCCAGCAGTTTTTTGAGGGGGAACATT. It encodes CASSFLRGNI. The full CDR3 protein is CASSFLRGNIQYF.

There are many counts of this clone. The read ends 3 residues before the CDR3 terminus; that terminus is restored from the germline J gene. The V and J genes are TRBV14 and TRBJ2-1, with 9 bases aligning to TRBD1. CDR1 and CDR2 (germline): SGHDN, FVKESK. The CDR3 is 16 residues long. The J segment lost 1 base and the V segment lost 1 base, leaving 2 bases of the junction unmatched. The CDR3 here is CASSQVGTGSYNEQFF. CDR3 DNA (partial): TGTGCCAGCAGCCAAGTCGGGACAGGGTCCTACAATGAG. The complete variable domain, with remaining parts taken from reference TRBV14 and TRBJ2-1, reads EAGVTQFPSHSVIEKGQTVTLRCDPISGHDNLYWYRRVMGKEIKFLLHFVKESKQDESGMPNNRFLAERTGGTYSTLKVQPAELEDSGVYFCASSQVGTGSYNEQFFGPGTRLTVL.

This clone occurred many times. Read data end 3 residues before the CDR3 end; the end is taken from the germline J gene. The chain joins TRBV3-1 (or the pseudogene TRBV3-2) to TRBJ2-1, with D unresolved. Trimming removed 0 bases at V and 2 bases at J, with 14 bases between. The CDR3 runs to 17 residues. Per the germline V gene, CDR1 is LGHDT and CDR2 is YNNKEL (reference sequence). The chain's CDR3 is CASSQDNGRSAYNEQFF. Partial CDR3 DNA: TGTGCCAGCAGCCAAGATAATGGCAGGTCCGCCTACAATGAG.

This clone was seen at least ten times. The read terminates 3 residues before the CDR3 end, so the remaining end is supplied by the germline J gene. The chain combines TRBV5-4 with TRBJ2-7, with 8 bases fitting TRBD1. V lost 2 bases and J lost 0; bases outside the gene matches: 1. The germline CDR1 and CDR2 sequences are SGHNT and YYREEE (reference sequence). The CDR3 extends over 14 amino acids. This CDR3 is CASSFGQGSYEQYF. CDR3 DNA, as far as it was read: TGTGCCAGCAGCTTCGGACAGGGCTCCTACGAG.

This clone was picked up many times. The read gets to within 3 residues of the CDR3 end, and the germline J gene fills in the rest. The rearrangement links TRBV30 to TRBJ1-1; D may be TRBD1 (5 bases). The germline CDR1 and CDR2 sequences are GTSNPN and SVGIG (reference sequence). The CDR3 runs 13 residues. V was clipped by 4 bases and J by 0 bases, with 9 bases between them. CDR3 bases read: TGTGCCTGGAAGGGGCAGTTGAACACTGAA. Its protein is CAWKGQLNTE. The CDR3 in its entirety is CAWKGQLNTEAFF.

This clone was detected ten times or more. Read sequence stops 3 residues before the CDR3 end, and the germline J gene provides the missing end. The chain links TRBV11-2 to TRBJ2-7, with 9 bases matching TRBD2. The germline gives CDR1 SGHAT, CDR2 FQNNGV. The J segment lost 2 bases and the V segment lost 5 bases, leaving 4 bases of the junction unmatched. The CDR3 length is 14 residues. CDR3 DNA, as far as it was read: TGTGCCAGCAGCCCGGGACTAGCCCCCTACGAG. Amino acids: CASSPGLAPYE. The CDR3 in full is CASSPGLAPYEQYF.

This clone was seen at least ten times. The read falls 3 residues short of the CDR3 end, and the missing part is taken from the germline J gene. V usage is TRBV15 and J usage is TRBJ2-1; 10 bases are shared with TRBD2. Losses at the gene ends were 4 bases for V and 7 bases for J; bases not matched to a gene: 16. Germline loops: CDR1 LNHNV, CDR2 YYDKDF (reference sequence). This CDR3 spans 18 amino acids. This CDR3 reads CATSKRVKIASGSNEQFF. The DNA read from the CDR3 is TGTGCCACCAGCAAGCGCGTAAAGATAGCTAGCGGGAGTAATGAG.